One and the same sample provided the 22 T cell receptor beta chains below, sequenced in a study of shared clonotypes between healthy human individuals. Sequencing was performed with immunoSEQ multiplex PCR; in TCRdb, only in-frame clones are kept and a portion is missing. The sample gives about 2.4 million clones, 85% to 95% of which show up once; around 0.14% is in the top ten. Sequencing input: naive CD4+ T cells sorted from blood. Subset denoted: CD45RA+ positively selected. These receptor sequences come from a man between 18 and 29 years old in good health.

The CDR3 loop reads CAISEGANNEQFF. Written as DNA, the CDR3 is TGTGCCATCAGTGAAGGGGCCAACAATGAGCAGTTCTTC. The rearrangement joins TRBV10-3 to TRBJ2-1; a possible D gene is TRBD1 (5 bases). Germline V lookup: CDR1 ENHRY, CDR2 SYGVKD. V was shortened by 3 bases and J by 5 bases, with 8 bases between the two germline ends. The CDR3 spans 13 residues.

The chain has TRBV30 and TRBJ1-1, with 8 positions matching TRBD1. CDR1 is GTSNPN and CDR2 is SVGIG in the germline V gene (reference sequence). The length of the CDR3 is 14 residues. V trimming: 3 bases; J trimming: 5 bases; junction bases outside the gene matches: 8. The DNA for the CDR3 is TGTGCCTGGAGGGCCAGGGGGCTTGCTACTGAAGCTTTCTTT. Amino acid sequence: CAWRARGLATEAFF.

The chain is built from TRBV19 and TRBJ1-2, with D unresolved. Germline V CDR1 and CDR2: LNHDA, SQIVND (reference sequence). Trimming left V 5 bases short and J 8 bases short, with 15 bases between. The CDR3 length is 13 residues. This chain's CDR3 is CASSPPELRGYTF. The CDR3 DNA reads TGTGCCAGTAGTCCCCCGGAACTGCGGGGCTACACCTTC.

V usage is TRBV30 and J usage is TRBJ2-7; D perhaps matches TRBD2 (6 bases). Germline CDR1 is GTSNPN and CDR2 is SVGIG (reference sequence). Trimming cost V 2 bases and J 3 bases, with 14 bases left between them. This CDR3 has 14 residues. In DNA, the CDR3 is TGTGCCTGGAGTACAGCGGGCGGGCGCTACGAGCAGTACTTC. Translating gives CAWSTAGGRYEQYF.

To note about this clone: This specimen includes other DNA sequences encoding the same CDR3. The rearrangement joins TRBV5-1 to TRBJ1-3, with a weak D call TRBD1 (6 bases). V lost 4 bases and J lost 2, with 10 bases in between. This CDR3 has 14 amino acids. The V gene's germline CDR1 is SGHRS and CDR2 YFSETQ. CDR3 sequence reads: CASSAGQPGNTIYF. In DNA, the CDR3 is TGCGCCAGCAGCGCCGGACAGCCTGGAAACACCATATATTTT.

The J gene is TRBJ2-1, the V gene TRBV10-3; the match to TRBD2 covers 14 bases. Trimming removed 1 base from V and 9 bases from J; junction bases left unmatched: 8. Germline V lookup: CDR1 ENHRY, CDR2 SYGVKD. This CDR3 has 17 residues. In nucleotides, the CDR3 is TGTGCCATCAGTGAGTTATCCGGGACTAGCGGGAGAACTGAGCAGTTCTTC. Encoded protein: CAISELSGTSGRTEQFF.

This rearrangement joins TRBV7-2 to TRBJ1-1; no firm D call. Germline CDR1 SGHTA, CDR2 FQGNSA. The CDR3 runs 14 residues. Trimming cost V 2 bases and J 5 bases, with 12 bases left between them. The CDR3 DNA sequence: TGTGCCAGCAGCTTATCATCGCCTGGGACTGAAGCTTTCTTT. As protein: CASSLSSPGTEAFF.

J is TRBJ2-5 and V is TRBV2; D remains unclear. Germline assignment: CDR1 SNHLY and CDR2 FYNNEI. Trimming shortened V by 3 bases and J by 5 bases, and 10 bases separated the two germline ends. CDR3 size: 13 residues. CDR3 loop: CASSDRKPETQYF. The CDR3 DNA follows: TGTGCCAGCAGTGACAGGAAACCGGAGACCCAGTACTTC.

This clone was counted a single time. Other DNA sequences of this sample code for an identical CDR3. The chain recombines TRBV6-5 with TRBJ2-7; 7 bases agree with TRBD1. The CDR3 is 15 residues long. Germline lookup yields CDR1 MNHEY and CDR2 SVGAGI. The ends lost 0 bases at V and 2 bases at J; junction bases unmatched: 4. The CDR3 DNA sequence: TGTGCCAGCAGTTACTCGACAGGGCCCCCCTACGAGCAGTACTTC. Translation gives CASSYSTGPPYEQYF.

The chain carries TRBV28 and TRBJ1-3; tentative D call: TRBD1 (6 bases). The V end lost 2 bases, the J end lost 0 bases, and 8 bases lay between the germline ends. Germline V gene lookup returns CDR1 MDHEN and CDR2 SYDVKM. CDR3 length: 15 amino acids. The CDR3 DNA reads TGTGCCAGCAGTTTAGGACAGAACTCTGGAAACACCATATATTTT. Translated, it gives CASSLGQNSGNTIYF.

The chain combines TRBV18 with TRBJ2-7, with D perhaps TRBD1 or TRBD2 (5 bases each). From germline, CDR1 is KGHSH and CDR2 LQKENI. The CDR3 loop spans 16 amino acids. V was clipped by 1 base and J by 7 bases, with 20 bases between them. CDR3 nucleotide sequence: TGTGCCAGCTCACCACGTGAGTGGGGGAGTCTCGGAGAGCAGTACTTC. As protein: CASSPREWGSLGEQYF.

This chain links TRBV7-2 with TRBJ1-4, with a tentative D call TRBD1 (6 bases). The CDR3 has 14 residues. Trimming took off 2 bases at V and 5 bases at J, with 9 bases between the two ends. CDR1 SGHTA and CDR2 FQGNSA come from the germline V gene. The CDR3 loop is CASSLSRGNEKLFF. In nucleotides, the CDR3 is TGTGCCAGCAGCTTATCGAGGGGGAATGAAAAACTGTTTTTT.

V usage is TRBV5-4 and J usage is TRBJ2-2; D is undetermined. CDR3 length equals 12 residues. The V gene lost 3 bases and the J gene lost 4 bases, with 4 bases spanning the gap. CDR1 and CDR2 (germline): SGHNT, YYREEE (reference sequence). CDR3 region: CASSWPTGELFF. The CDR3 coding sequence is TGTGCCAGCAGCTGGCCCACCGGGGAGCTGTTTTTT.

The CDR3 DNA sequence: TGTGCCAGCAGCCCCCGCGGTAGCGGGAGAGACTACGAGCAGTACTTC. It encodes CASSPRGSGRDYEQYF. The rearrangement uses TRBV9 and TRBJ2-7, with TRBD2 matching 9 bases. The CDR3 contains 16 residues. CDR1 is SGDLS and CDR2 is YYNGEE in the germline V gene. V was pared by 4 bases and J by 3 bases, with 11 bases of the junction left unmatched.

The rearrangement links TRBV2 to TRBJ1-1; D might be TRBD1 (5 bases). CDR1 is SNHLY and CDR2 is FYNNEI in the germline V gene. V was cut by 0 bases and J by 5 bases, with 13 bases left in between. The CDR3 covers 15 residues. Here the CDR3 DNA reads TGTGCCAGCAGTGAAGCCGGGGACCTGGGGACTGAAGCTTTCTTT. Translation: CASSEAGDLGTEAFF.

The rearrangement uses TRBV6-1 and TRBJ2-3, with a possible D match to TRBD2 (6 bases). The CDR3 contains 16 residues. Germline V lookup: CDR1 MNHNS, CDR2 SASEGT. With 3 bases removed from V and 5 bases from J, the gap between germline ends came to 18 bases. CDR3 DNA: TGTGCCAGCAGTGATTGGGAGGCAGGCAAAAGAGATACGCAGTATTTT. It translates to CASSDWEAGKRDTQYF.

V gene TRBV7-9 combines with J gene TRBJ2-6, with D unclear. V dropped 2 bases and J dropped 2 bases, with 7 bases sitting between them. Germline CDR1 SEHNR, CDR2 FQNEAQ (reference sequence). This CDR3 region has 15 residues. CDR3 DNA: TGTGCCAGCAGCTTATGGGGTGCTGGGGCCAACGTCCTGACTTTC. It translates to CASSLWGAGANVLTF.

The rearrangement uses TRBV6-1 and TRBJ2-3; 10 nucleotides align to TRBD2. After removal of 2 bases from V and 2 bases from J, the junction contained 7 bases not matched to a gene. From germline, CDR1 is MNHNS and CDR2 SASEGT. The CDR3 consists of 17 residues. The CDR3 coding sequence is TGTGCCAGCAGTGAACTTCCAGCGGGAGGGTACACAGATACGCAGTATTTT. Amino acid sequence: CASSELPAGGYTDTQYF.

This sequence joins TRBV5-4 and TRBJ2-3, with D possibly being TRBD1 (6 bases). CDR1 and CDR2 (germline): SGHNT, YYREEE (reference sequence). This CDR3 spans 15 amino acids. V was cut by 5 bases and J by 0 bases, with 13 bases left in between. CDR3 protein: CASRNGTLSTDTQYF. The CDR3 region has the DNA TGTGCCAGCAGAAACGGGACACTTAGCACAGATACGCAGTATTTT.

The V call is TRBV9, the J call TRBJ2-1; TRBD2 agrees at 13 bases. This CDR3 region has 17 residues. Germline V CDR1 and CDR2: SGDLS, YYNGEE. With 0 bases clipped from V and 4 bases from J, the junction kept 4 bases outside the gene matches. The CDR3: CASSVGTSGSGYNEQFF. CDR3 in DNA: TGTGCCAGCAGCGTAGGGACTAGCGGGAGCGGGTACAATGAGCAGTTCTTC.

The chain employs TRBV28 and TRBJ1-6; D ambiguous. The CDR3 has 13 amino acids. The V end was cut by 4 bases, the J end by 5 bases, with 6 bases between. In germline, CDR1 is MDHEN, CDR2 SYDVKM. DNA for the CDR3: TGTGCCAGCAGTTACAGAAATAATTCACCCCTCCACTTT. Amino acids: CASSYRNNSPLHF.

The rearrangement uses TRBV19 and TRBJ1-5; 10 positions match TRBD1. Germline values: CDR1 LNHDA, CDR2 SQIVND (reference sequence). Trimming took 3 bases from V and 1 from J; bases not matched to a gene: 0. The CDR3 has 15 amino acids. The CDR3: CASSMTGGSNQPQHF. Here the CDR3 DNA reads TGTGCCAGTAGTATGACAGGGGGCAGCAATCAGCCCCAGCATTTT.